The clone carrying this TCR beta chain was counted between two and nine times. From the 5' RACE reads, TCRdb called clonotypes with MiXCR, one entry per CDR3 protein. This table holds about 350,000 distinct CDR3 sequences, around 13% found once. The sample originates from a study of T-cell memory formation after mild COVID-19. The overall study: TCR clusters mostly belonged to single donors.

This CDR3 region has 18 residues. The V and J ends lost 3 bases and 1 base, in that order; junction bases with no gene match: 14. Germline CDR1 and CDR2: SGHDT and YYEEEE. The clonotype was recovered from a man between 18 and 35 years old who had mild COVID-19 (a few samples of this study predate the infection). Cell type and time point are not known. Sequences were obtained from PBMCs or a T cell subset sorted from them (not recorded which). The V and J genes are TRBV5-6 and TRBJ2-3; TRBD2 aligns across 7 bases. CDR3 sequence: CASSSLLIPAGGTDTQYF. The CDR3 DNA sequence: TGTGCCAGCAGCTCCCTACTAATTCCGGCGGGGGGCACAGATACGCAGTATTTT.